The T cell receptor beta chain described here comes from a study of blood T cell repertoires in COVID-19. Study-level information: COVID-19 samples from acute and convalescent phases originated in the United States, Italy and Spain.

This study enrolled people aged 18 to 89 from about two dozen US geographic areas. Source study methods: The assay estimated nucleated cells by amplifying reference gene primers. Assay used: immunoSEQ multiplex PCR; TCRdb lists only in-frame clones, some missing. The V and J calls and the clone size are those of that table, but D and trimming were determined from the DNA. The sample lists some 210,000 clones, about 86% occurring once. The sample comprised PBMCs or T cells enriched from blood (not recorded which). This sequence was found in a woman in her 50s with acute COVID-19.

Here the CDR3 reads CASSETGGDNQPQHF. The CDR3 nucleotides read TGTGCCAGCAGCGAGACAGGGGGAGACAATCAGCCCCAGCATTTT. The chain recombines TRBV7-2 with TRBJ1-5, with 9 bases lining up with TRBD1. In germline, CDR1 is SGHTA, CDR2 FQGNSA. The V gene end was trimmed by 5 bases and the J gene end by 3 bases; junction bases not matched to a gene: 5. This CDR3 comprises 15 residues.